The T cell receptor beta chain described here comes from a study of CD8 T cells in ankylosing spondylitis (dated by TCRdb to 2016 to 2017). Regarding the research as a whole: T cell receptor beta repertoires were profiled in healthy donors and ankylosing spondylitis patients so that disease-linked TCR variants could be found. In total, the full study cohort was made up of some 100 healthy donors and 25 to 30 ankylosing spondylitis patients. Peripheral blood samples were taken, and synovial fluid was additionally collected from ankylosing spondylitis patients. What the research found in general, with its limitations: A TCR beta motif of seven or eight highly homologous amino acid variants appeared characteristic of blood from ankylosing spondylitis patients. Some TCR beta motif variants had previously been reported in synovial fluid and blood of reactive arthritis patients, which suggested common disease-initiation mechanisms. The disease-linked clones showed a CD8+ phenotype and occurred at relatively low frequencies in peripheral blood. According to the report, matched synovial fluid samples from ankylosing spondylitis patients were significantly enriched for the disease-linked clones.

Instrument on record: Illumina HiSeq 2500. TCR beta libraries were prepared by quantitative 5'-RACE with molecular barcodes. The paper's processing steps were these. Disease-linked TCR variants were identified with a new computational method built on a probabilistic model of VDJ rearrangement. TCRdb took the public reads, trimmed them with fastp at Q25, ran MiXCR for clone calling and kept in-frame beta chains. CDR3 protein sequences are deduplicated, and each keeps its most common genes and DNA. The V and J calls come from TCRdb's annotation, not from the publication. This sample gives roughly 400,000 distinct CDR3 sequences in total; about 22% of them show up just once. The biggest ten clones account for around 16% of the sample. A remark on this clonotype: Its antigen is not yet known. No clone much larger than this one lies a single base away; base qualities are absent.

Unmatched junction bases come to 17, with V trimmed by 3 bases and J by 12 bases. There are 16 amino acids in the CDR3, from cysteine to phenylalanine inclusive. The DNA shown is the 48-base CDR3, in frame from base 1. Via the germline V gene (reference sequence), CDR1 is LNHNV and CDR2 YYDKDF. The clonotype comes from a male donor with ankylosing spondylitis. Recombination joined TRBV15 with TRBJ2-1; 7 middle bases align to TRBD1. Input material: blood, either unsorted or a sorted T cell fraction (not recorded which). The DNA reads TGTGCCACCAGCAGGCTTCTGGCAGGGGGATCCTTGGGGCAGTTCTTC. This encodes CATSRLLAGGSLGQFF.